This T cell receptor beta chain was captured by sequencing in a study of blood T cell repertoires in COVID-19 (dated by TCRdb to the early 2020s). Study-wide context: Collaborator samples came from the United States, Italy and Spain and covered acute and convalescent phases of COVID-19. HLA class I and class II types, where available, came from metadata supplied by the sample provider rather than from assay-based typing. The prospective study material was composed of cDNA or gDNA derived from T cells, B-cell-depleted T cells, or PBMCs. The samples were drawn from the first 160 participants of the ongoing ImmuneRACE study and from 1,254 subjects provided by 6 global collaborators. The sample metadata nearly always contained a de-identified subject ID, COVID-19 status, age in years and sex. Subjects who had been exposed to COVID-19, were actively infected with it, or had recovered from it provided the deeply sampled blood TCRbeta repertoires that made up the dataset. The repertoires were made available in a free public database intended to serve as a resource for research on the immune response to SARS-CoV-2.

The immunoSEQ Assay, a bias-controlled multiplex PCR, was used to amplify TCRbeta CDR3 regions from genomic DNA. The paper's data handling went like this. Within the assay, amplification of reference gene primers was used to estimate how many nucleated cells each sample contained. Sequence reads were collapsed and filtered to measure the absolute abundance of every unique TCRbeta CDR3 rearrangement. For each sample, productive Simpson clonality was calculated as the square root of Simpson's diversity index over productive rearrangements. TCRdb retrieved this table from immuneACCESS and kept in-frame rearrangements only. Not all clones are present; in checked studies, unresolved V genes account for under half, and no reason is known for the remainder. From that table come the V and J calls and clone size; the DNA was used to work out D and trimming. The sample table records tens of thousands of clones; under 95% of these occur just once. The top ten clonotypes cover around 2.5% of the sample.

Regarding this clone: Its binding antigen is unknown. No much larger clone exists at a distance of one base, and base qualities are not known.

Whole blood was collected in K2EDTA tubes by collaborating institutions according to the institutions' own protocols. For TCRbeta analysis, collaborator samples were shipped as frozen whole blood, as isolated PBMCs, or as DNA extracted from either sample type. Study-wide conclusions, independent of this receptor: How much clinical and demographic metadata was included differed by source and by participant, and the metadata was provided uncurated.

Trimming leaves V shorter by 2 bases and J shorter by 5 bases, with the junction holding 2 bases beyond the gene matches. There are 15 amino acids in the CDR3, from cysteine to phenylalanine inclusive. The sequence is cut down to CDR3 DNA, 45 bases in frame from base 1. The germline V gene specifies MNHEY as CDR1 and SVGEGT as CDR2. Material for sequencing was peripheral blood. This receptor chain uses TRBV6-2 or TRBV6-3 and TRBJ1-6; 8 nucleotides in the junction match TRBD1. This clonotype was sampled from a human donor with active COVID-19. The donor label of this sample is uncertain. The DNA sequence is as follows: TGTGCCAGCAGTTACGCGGACAGGGATAATTCACCCCTCCACTTT. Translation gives CASSYADRDNSPLHF.